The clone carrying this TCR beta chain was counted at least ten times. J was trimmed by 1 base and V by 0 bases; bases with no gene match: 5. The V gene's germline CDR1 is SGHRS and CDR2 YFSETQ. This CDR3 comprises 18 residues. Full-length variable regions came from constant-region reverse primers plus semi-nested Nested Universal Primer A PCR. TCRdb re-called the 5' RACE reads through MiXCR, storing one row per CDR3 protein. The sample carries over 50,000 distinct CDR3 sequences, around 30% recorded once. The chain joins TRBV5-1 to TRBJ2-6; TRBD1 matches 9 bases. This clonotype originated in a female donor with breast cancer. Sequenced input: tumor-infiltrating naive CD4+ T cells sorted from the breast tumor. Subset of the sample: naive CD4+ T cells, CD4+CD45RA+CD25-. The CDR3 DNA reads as TGCGCCAGCAGCTTGGCCGGGACAGGGTATTCTGGGGCCAACGTCCTGACTTTC. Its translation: CASSLAGTGYSGANVLTF.